One sample yielded the 23 T cell receptor beta chains listed below, sequenced in a study of shared clonotypes between healthy human individuals. The assay was immunoSEQ multiplex PCR, and TCRdb's table has in-frame clones only and misses some. In the table there are 490,000 or so clones, roughly 78% of which are singletons. The sequenced material came from PBMCs. The source of these receptors is a woman between 40 and 50 years old in good health. Some clones in this sample may be carry-over from other donors' samples.

The gene calls are TRBV7-8 and TRBJ2-2, with D possibly TRBD2 on 6 matching bases. The CDR3 is made up of 13 amino acids. Germline CDR1 is SGHVS and CDR2 is FQNEAQ. The ends were cut back, 1 base at V and 9 bases at J, with 9 bases in the middle. The CDR3 loop is CASSLGLVRELFF. The DNA for the CDR3 is TGTGCCAGCAGCTTAGGACTAGTCAGGGAGCTGTTTTTT.

The V gene is TRBV18, the J gene TRBJ2-2; TRBD1 might be the D (6 bases). Germline V gives CDR1 KGHSH, CDR2 LQKENI. The CDR3 length is 18 residues. V gave up 1 base and J gave up 0 bases, with 15 bases separating them. CDR3 in amino acids: CASSPRRLGQANTGELFF. CDR3 in DNA: TGTGCCAGCTCACCACGTAGACTGGGACAAGCGAACACCGGGGAGCTGTTTTTT.

The V gene is TRBV19, the J gene TRBJ2-3; 8 nucleotides match TRBD1. The CDR3 is 15 amino acids. J gave up 7 bases and V 4 bases, and 10 bases lay outside the gene matches. Germline V lookup: CDR1 LNHDA, CDR2 SQIVND (reference sequence). The CDR3 nucleotides read TGTGCCAGTAGTAGCCTACAGGGGGGAAGGAATACGCAGTATTTT. Encoded protein: CASSSLQGGRNTQYF.

This clone showed up just once. The gene calls are TRBV5-1 and TRBJ2-6; TRBD1 might be the D (6 bases). Trimming shortened V by 4 bases and J by 2 bases, and 16 bases separated the two germline ends. Germline lookup yields CDR1 SGHRS and CDR2 YFSETQ. This CDR3 is 17 amino acids long. CDR3 amino acids: CASSLGTSSPGANVLTF. In DNA form, the CDR3 reads TGCGCCAGCAGCCTCGGGACAAGCTCTCCTGGGGCCAACGTCCTGACTTTC.

CDR3 nucleotide sequence: TGCGCCAGCAGCCGAGGGTCACTAGACACAGATACGCAGTATTTT. Translating gives CASSRGSLDTDTQYF. V usage is TRBV5-1 and J usage is TRBJ2-3; a weak D match, TRBD2 (5 bases). Germline V lookup: CDR1 SGHRS, CDR2 YFSETQ. Trimming took off 4 bases at V and 2 bases at J, with 14 bases between the two ends. The CDR3 runs to 15 residues. Full variable domain (rest looked up from reference TRBV5-1 and TRBJ2-3): KAGVTQTPRYLIKTRGQQVTLSCSPISGHRSVSWYQQTPGQGLQFLFEYFSETQRNKGNFPGRFSGRQFSNSRSEMNVSTLELGDSALYLCASSRGSLDTDTQYFGPGTRLTVL.

V usage is TRBV7-8 and J usage is TRBJ2-2; 10 nucleotides line up with TRBD1. After removal of 4 bases from V and 4 bases from J, the junction contained 9 bases not matched to a gene. CDR3 length equals 17 residues. From germline, CDR1 is SGHVS and CDR2 FQNEAQ. CDR3 nucleotide sequence: TGTGCCAGCAGCTCGGAGGGACAGGGGATGATCACCGGGGAGCTGTTTTTT. Amino acid sequence: CASSSEGQGMITGELFF.

The chain links TRBV6-5 to TRBJ2-1; D is unclear. The V gene lost 3 bases and the J gene lost 9 bases, with 6 bases spanning the gap. This CDR3 is 11 amino acids long. The germline gives CDR1 MNHEY, CDR2 SVGAGI. The CDR3 coding sequence is TGTGCCAGCAGTTATTGGGGTGAGCAGTTCTTC. This gives the protein CASSYWGEQFF.

The CDR3 reads CASSLSVNQPQHF. CDR3 nucleotide sequence: TGTGCCAGCAGTTTGTCGGTCAATCAGCCCCAGCATTTT. This chain links TRBV6-1 with TRBJ1-5; no firm D call. The V and J ends lost 5 bases and 3 bases respectively, with 8 bases between them. Germline lookup yields CDR1 MNHNS and CDR2 SASEGT. This CDR3 is built from 13 residues.

This clone turned up a few times. The V and J genes are TRBV18 and TRBJ1-5; 8 nucleotides match TRBD1. Trimming took 2 bases from V and 5 from J; bases not matched to a gene: 5. The length of the CDR3 is 15 residues. CDR1 and CDR2 (germline): KGHSH, LQKENI. The DNA of the CDR3 is TGTGCCAGCTCACCAATGACAGGGGTGGATCAGCCCCAGCATTTT. It yields the protein CASSPMTGVDQPQHF.

Worth noting for this clone: At one end, the junction sequence differs from germline, possibly due to a read error. The chain couples TRBV6-5 to TRBJ2-7; no definite D call. Germline CDR1 and CDR2: MNHEY and SVGAGI. CDR3 length equals 13 residues. The CDR3 protein is CASSYGFSYEQHF. The CDR3 DNA reads TGTGCCAGCAGTTACGGTTTCTCCTACGAGCAGCACTTC.

The V call is TRBV14, the J call TRBJ2-5, with 11 bases matching TRBD2. CDR1 is SGHDN, CDR2 FVKESK, per germline. The V segment lost 3 bases and the J segment 0 bases; nucleotides outside the gene matches: 15. The CDR3 is 20 amino acids. As DNA, the CDR3 is TGTGCCAGCAGCCACCCTAGCGGGAGGACCAACCAGATAGACCAAGAGACCCAGTACTTC. Its translation: CASSHPSGRTNQIDQETQYF.

The chain is built from TRBV28 and TRBJ2-7, with 8 positions matching TRBD2. This CDR3 is 13 amino acids long. Per the germline V gene, CDR1 is MDHEN and CDR2 is SYDVKM. After removal of 10 bases from V and 1 base from J, the junction contained 6 bases not matched to a gene. The CDR3 DNA reads as TGTGCCAATCAACGGGGGGGGTCCTACGAGCAGTACTTC. As protein: CANQRGGSYEQYF.

This rearrangement joins TRBV27 to TRBJ2-7; 10 bases match TRBD2. The V and J ends lost 3 bases and 6 bases, in that order; junction bases with no gene match: 8. CDR1 is MNHEY and CDR2 is SMNVEV in the germline V gene (reference sequence). The CDR3 runs to 15 residues. CDR3 DNA: TGTGCCAGCAGTTTTTCCGCTAGCGGGAGAATCGAGCAGTACTTC. It translates to CASSFSASGRIEQYF.

The V call is TRBV28, the J call TRBJ1-2; D call uncertain. Germline CDR1 MDHEN, CDR2 SYDVKM. The CDR3 loop spans 16 amino acids. V was pared by 5 bases and J by 4 bases, with 20 bases between. The CDR3 DNA reads TGTGCCAGCAGTCCATTACCGGGTCTTCCTCGCTATGGCTACACCTTC. Amino acids: CASSPLPGLPRYGYTF.

This clone was seen at least ten times. The CDR3 spells CASSPRVRTEAFF. The CDR3 nucleotides read TGTGCCAGCAGCCCTCGGGTGAGGACTGAAGCTTTCTTT. The chain has TRBV7-2 and TRBJ1-1; D ambiguous. The V and J ends lost 5 bases and 5 bases respectively, with 12 bases between them. Germline CDR1 is SGHTA and CDR2 is FQGNSA. The CDR3 is made up of 13 amino acids.

The chain combines TRBV28 with TRBJ1-3, with D unclear. Deletions cut 6 bases from V and 4 bases from J, with 7 bases between. The CDR3 spans 12 residues. Germline CDR1 MDHEN, CDR2 SYDVKM. The CDR3 nucleotides are TGTGCCAGCAGCCTCCGCGGAAACACCATATATTTT. It codes for CASSLRGNTIYF.

This clone was seen only once. The V gene is TRBV5-1, the J gene TRBJ2-5; no firm D call. CDR1 and CDR2 (germline): SGHRS, YFSETQ. The CDR3 is made up of 12 amino acids. Between the trimmed V and J ends, which lost 1 base and 5 bases, there was a span of 6 bases. This CDR3 reads CASSLIMETQYF. The CDR3 DNA reads TGCGCCAGCAGCTTGATTATGGAGACCCAGTACTTC. Combining the CDR3 with reference TRBV5-1 and TRBJ2-5 gives the whole variable domain KAGVTQTPRYLIKTRGQQVTLSCSPISGHRSVSWYQQTPGQGLQFLFEYFSETQRNKGNFPGRFSGRQFSNSRSEMNVSTLELGDSALYLCASSLIMETQYFGPGTRLLVL.

The chain couples TRBV6-4 to TRBJ2-1, with 8 bases fitting TRBD1. The CDR3 extends over 13 amino acids. Germline trimming cut 5 bases from V and 6 bases from J; bases unmatched to any gene: 3. Germline V gene lookup returns CDR1 MRHNA and CDR2 SNTAGT. This CDR3 reads CASSPTGVNEQFF. The CDR3 nucleotides are TGTGCCAGCAGTCCGACAGGGGTCAATGAGCAGTTCTTC.

V and J are TRBV30 and TRBJ2-3; D gene uncertain. The CDR3 has 12 residues. The V gene lost 5 bases and the J gene lost 2 bases, with 8 bases spanning the gap. CDR1 is GTSNPN and CDR2 is SVGIG in the germline V gene (reference sequence). The DNA of the CDR3 is TGTGCCTGGGGCAGGACCACAGATACGCAGTATTTT. Translating gives CAWGRTTDTQYF.

This clone has a handful of counts. The chain carries TRBV7-8 and TRBJ2-7; no definite D call. The CDR3 length is 14 residues. V lost 5 bases and J lost 5, with 16 bases in between. Germline CDR1 and CDR2: SGHVS and FQNEAQ. The CDR3 protein is CASSPNRESHEQYF. In DNA, the CDR3 is TGTGCCAGCAGCCCGAATAGAGAAAGCCACGAGCAGTACTTC.

This clone was seen at least ten times. The V and J genes are TRBV29-1 and TRBJ2-3; maybe TRBD2 (6 bases). CDR3 length equals 14 residues. The V gene lost 5 bases and the J gene lost 5 bases, with 17 bases spanning the gap. CDR1 is SQVTM and CDR2 is ANQGSEA in the germline V gene. The CDR3 DNA is TGCAGCGTTTTCGGGGGTCCTGAGGTAGATACGCAGTATTTT. Protein sequence: CSVFGGPEVDTQYF.

The V and J genes are TRBV29-1 and TRBJ2-1; a possible D gene is TRBD2 (5 bases). The V gene's germline CDR1 is SQVTM and CDR2 ANQGSEA. The CDR3 is 14 residues long. Trimming took 0 bases from V and 5 from J, leaving 11 bases between them. CDR3: CSVEDGVSDNEQFF. The CDR3 bases are TGCAGCGTTGAAGACGGGGTCTCAGACAATGAGCAGTTCTTC.

CDR3 sequence reads: CAWSVLTDTPFLYEQYF. CDR3 DNA sequence: TGTGCCTGGAGTGTACTAACGGACACCCCATTTCTCTACGAGCAGTACTTC. The chain recombines TRBV30 with TRBJ2-7; maybe TRBD1 (5 bases). The CDR3 loop spans 17 amino acids. Trimming stripped 0 bases from V and 3 bases from J, with 21 bases between. Germline CDR1 reads GTSNPN; CDR2 reads SVGIG (reference sequence).